This T cell receptor (beta chain) derives from a study of T cell responses to AZD1222 COVID-19 vaccine. Study-wide context: Both about-4-week and about-12-week second-dose recipients were combined. The study, taken as a whole, reports: After two AZD1222 doses, spike-specific TCR breadth and depth rose versus day 0. Nearly half of unique spike-specific TCRs reportedly avoided B.1.351 and B.1.1.7 mutated regions.

Germline lookup yields CDR1 MDHEN and CDR2 SYDVKM. V trimming: 5 bases; J trimming: 5 bases; junction bases outside the gene matches: 10. The CDR3 is made up of 16 amino acids. Clones were sequenced by immunoSEQ multiplex PCR, and TCRdb holds only the in-frame ones, with some missing. The data contain approximately 57,000 clones, 75% to 90% of them singletons. On this clone: Antigen specificity is unknown.

This TCR was recovered from an adult in good health. This chain links TRBV28 with TRBJ2-2; 8 nucleotides line up with TRBD1. Sequencing used peripheral blood, obtained on day 0 of AZD1222 vaccination. CDR3 loop: CASSTHDRGWTGELFF. The CDR3 region has the DNA TGTGCCAGCAGTACTCACGACAGGGGTTGGACCGGGGAGCTGTTTTTT.